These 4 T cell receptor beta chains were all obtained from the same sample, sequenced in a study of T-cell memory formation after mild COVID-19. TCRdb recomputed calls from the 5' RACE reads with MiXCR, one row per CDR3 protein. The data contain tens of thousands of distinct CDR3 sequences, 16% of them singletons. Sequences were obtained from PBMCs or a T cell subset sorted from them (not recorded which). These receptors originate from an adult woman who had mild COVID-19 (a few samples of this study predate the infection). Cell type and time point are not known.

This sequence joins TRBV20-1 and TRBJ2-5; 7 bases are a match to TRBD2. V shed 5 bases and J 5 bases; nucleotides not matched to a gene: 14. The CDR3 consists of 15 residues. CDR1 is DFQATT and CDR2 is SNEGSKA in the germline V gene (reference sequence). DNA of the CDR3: TGCAGTGCTCCCGGGAGTTTAGCGGGCTGGGAGACCCAGTACTTC. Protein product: CSAPGSLAGWETQYF.

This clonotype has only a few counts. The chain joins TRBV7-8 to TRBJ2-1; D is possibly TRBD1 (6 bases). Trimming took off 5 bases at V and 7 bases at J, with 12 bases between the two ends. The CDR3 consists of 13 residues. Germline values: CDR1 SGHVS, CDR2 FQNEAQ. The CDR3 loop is CASSQQGWNEQFF. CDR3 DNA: TGTGCCAGCAGCCAACAGGGTTGGAATGAGCAGTTCTTC.

The DNA of the CDR3 is TGTGCCTGGAATCGTCGGGGGAATAAGCGGGAGCAGTACTTC. Its protein product is CAWNRRGNKREQYF. The V call is TRBV30, the J call TRBJ2-7, with a possible D match to TRBD2 (6 bases). V lost 4 bases, J lost 7 bases, and 20 bases lay in between. CDR1 GTSNPN and CDR2 SVGIG come from the germline V gene (reference sequence). The CDR3 totals 14 residues.

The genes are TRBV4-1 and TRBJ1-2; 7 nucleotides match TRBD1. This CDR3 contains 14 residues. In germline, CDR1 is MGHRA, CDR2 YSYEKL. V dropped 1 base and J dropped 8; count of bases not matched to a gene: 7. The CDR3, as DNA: TGCGCCAGCAGCCAAGGGCAGTGGACAGGAGGCTACACCTTC. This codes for CASSQGQWTGGYTF.